One and the same sample provided the 10 T cell receptor beta chains below, sequenced in a study of blood T cell repertoires in COVID-19. Profiled with immunoSEQ multiplex PCR; TCRdb holds only in-frame clones, not every one. Found here are a few hundred thousand clones, around 83% of them singletons; the top ten hold approximately 1.3%. Sequenced: peripheral blood. Receptor source: a woman aged 45-60 years with acute or convalescent COVID-19.

This clone was counted only a few times. The rearrangement links TRBV7-9 to TRBJ2-4, with 7 positions matching TRBD2. This CDR3 comprises 16 residues. Germline CDR1 reads SEHNR; CDR2 reads FQNEAQ (reference sequence). Trimming took 4 bases from V and 0 from J; bases not matched to a gene: 6. The CDR3 region has the DNA TGTGCCAGCAGCTCGGACTGGGGGGGAGCCAAAAACATTCAGTACTTC. This codes for CASSSDWGGAKNIQYF.

The V gene is TRBV6-5, the J gene TRBJ1-2, with D unclear. CDR3 length: 12 residues. Per germline, CDR1 MNHEY and CDR2 SVGAGI. With 7 bases removed from V and 7 bases from J, the gap between germline ends came to 13 bases. Here the CDR3 DNA reads TGTGCCAGCACCCTGGTAGGAGCTGGCTACACCTTC. It is translated as CASTLVGAGYTF.

The chain has TRBV7-8 and TRBJ1-4, with 9 bases fitting TRBD1. The CDR3 contains 19 residues. Germline loops: CDR1 SGHVS, CDR2 FQNEAQ. J lost 8 bases, V lost 1 base, and 17 bases had no gene match. The CDR3 DNA reads as TGTGCCAGCAGCTTAGGAGTAGGACAGGGGAGTGGGGTGAGAGAAAAACTGTTTTTT. It yields the protein CASSLGVGQGSGVREKLFF.

J is TRBJ2-7 and V is TRBV5-1, with 8 bases matching TRBD2. Germline V gives CDR1 SGHRS, CDR2 YFSETQ. The CDR3 covers 16 residues. V was clipped by 0 bases and J by 0 bases; unmatched bases: 5. The CDR3 region has the DNA TGCGCCAGCAGCTTGGGCGTTAGCGGGACCTCCTACGAGCAGTACTTC. It codes for CASSLGVSGTSYEQYF.

The V gene is TRBV3-1 (or the pseudogene TRBV3-2), the J gene TRBJ1-4; 7 bases match TRBD1. V gave up 1 base and J gave up 8 bases; unmatched junction bases: 1. The length of the CDR3 is 13 residues. CDR1 and CDR2 from the germline V gene are LGHDT and YNNKEL (reference sequence). The CDR3 nucleotides are TGTGCCAGCAGCCAAGTCAGGGGGGAAAAACTGTTTTTT. Its protein product is CASSQVRGEKLFF.

The rearrangement joins TRBV29-1 to TRBJ1-1; TRBD1 aligns across 7 bases. V lost 0 bases to trimming and J lost 12 bases; unmatched junction nucleotides: 4. Germline loops: CDR1 SQVTM, CDR2 ANQGSEA. The CDR3 runs 11 residues. CDR3 coding DNA: TGCAGCGTTGAAGAAGGGGGCTCAACTTTCTTT. Residues: CSVEEGGSTFF.

This chain links TRBV11-2 with TRBJ1-2, with D possibly TRBD1 on 5 matching bases. Trimming cost V 0 bases and J 4 bases, with 12 bases left between them. Per the germline V gene, CDR1 is SGHAT and CDR2 is FQNNGV. The CDR3 covers 15 residues. CDR3 protein: CASSLEGARGYGYTF. CDR3 coding DNA: TGTGCCAGCAGCTTAGAAGGGGCGCGGGGCTATGGCTACACCTTC. Together with reference TRBV11-2 and TRBJ1-2, the CDR3 gives the full variable domain: EAGVAQSPRYKIIEKRQSVAFWCNPISGHATLYWYQQILGQGPKLLIQFQNNGVVDDSQLPKDRFSAERLKGVDSTLKIQPAKLEDSAVYLCASSLEGARGYGYTFGSGTRLTVV.

The genes are TRBV4-2 and TRBJ2-7; possible D gene TRBD2, 7 bases. Germline V gene data show CDR1 as LGHNA and CDR2 as YNFKEQ. With 0 bases removed from V and 4 bases from J, the gap between germline ends came to 16 bases. The CDR3 has 16 amino acids. The CDR3 loop is CASSQDLQGGGYEQYF. CDR3 nucleotide sequence: TGTGCCAGCAGCCAAGATCTCCAGGGAGGGGGTTACGAGCAGTACTTC.

The CDR3 DNA reads TGTGCCAGCAGTCCGACCTTCCGACAGGGCGGTAGTGAAAAACTGTTTTTT. As protein: CASSPTFRQGGSEKLFF. The chain joins TRBV7-9 to TRBJ1-4; 7 nucleotides align to TRBD1. V lost 6 bases, J lost 7 bases, and 17 bases stayed unmatched. Germline V CDR1 and CDR2: SEHNR, FQNEAQ (reference sequence). The CDR3 totals 17 residues.

The V call is TRBV10-2, the J call TRBJ1-2; TRBD1 matches at 8 bases. The CDR3 runs 16 residues. Germline-derived CDR1 and CDR2 are WSHSY and SAAADI. V shed 3 bases, J shed 3 bases, and the junction held 9 bases outside the gene matches. The CDR3 DNA sequence: TGCGCCAGCAGTGACCCTAGGACAGGGTCGGACTATGGCTACACCTTC. Translation gives CASSDPRTGSDYGYTF.